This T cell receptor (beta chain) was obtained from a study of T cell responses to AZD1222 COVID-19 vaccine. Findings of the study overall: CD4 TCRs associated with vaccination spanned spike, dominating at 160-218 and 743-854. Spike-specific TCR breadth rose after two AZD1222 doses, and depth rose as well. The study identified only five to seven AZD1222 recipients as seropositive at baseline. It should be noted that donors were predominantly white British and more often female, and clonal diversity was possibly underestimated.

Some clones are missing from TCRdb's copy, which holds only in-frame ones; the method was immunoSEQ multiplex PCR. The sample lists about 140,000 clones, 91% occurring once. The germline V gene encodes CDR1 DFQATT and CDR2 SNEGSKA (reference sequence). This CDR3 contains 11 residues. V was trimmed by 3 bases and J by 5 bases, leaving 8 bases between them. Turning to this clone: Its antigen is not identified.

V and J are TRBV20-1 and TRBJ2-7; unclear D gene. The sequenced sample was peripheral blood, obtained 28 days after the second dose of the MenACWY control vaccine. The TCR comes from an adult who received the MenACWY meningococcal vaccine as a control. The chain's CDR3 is CSASRGHEQYF. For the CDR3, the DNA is TGCAGTGCTAGTCGCGGCCACGAGCAGTACTTC.